The rows below give T cell receptor beta chains drawn from one sample of a study of shared clonotypes between healthy human individuals. This table comes from immunoSEQ multiplex PCR, and its TCRdb copy is limited to in-frame clones, with some not included. The sample lists 2 million to 2.5 million clones, more than 85% seen once, with about 0.39% in the top ten. Sequencing was carried out using naive CD4+ T cells from PBMCs. Source of these receptors: a man aged 18 to 29 in good health. Some clones in this sample may be carry-over from other donors' samples. Both conserved end residues are part of each CDR3. A D gene is named only where the DNA matches it firmly. The listing skips clone size in some rows; elsewhere it reads once, few, many or a size class.

V gene: TRBV18
J gene: TRBJ2-2
clone size: -
D gene: TRBD2
CDR3 DNA: TGTGCCAGCTCACCTGGACTAGCGGGTTTGAACACCGGGGAGCTGTTTTTT
CDR3 protein: CASSPGLAGLNTGELFF

V gene: TRBV9
J gene: TRBJ2-2
clone size: -
D gene: -
CDR3 DNA: TGTGCCAGCAGCGTAGGTCCTAGCCGAAACACCGGGGAGCTGTTTTTT
CDR3 protein: CASSVGPSRNTGELFF

V gene: TRBV5-1
J gene: TRBJ1-2
clone size: -
D gene: -
CDR3 DNA: TGCGCCAGCAGCACGGACGGATACTATGGCTACACCTTC
CDR3 protein: CASSTDGYYGYTF

V gene: TRBV2
J gene: TRBJ2-1
clone size: -
D gene: -
CDR3 DNA: TGTGCCAGCAGTGCTGAGTCTGCTTCCTACAATGAGCAGTTCTTC
CDR3 protein: CASSAESASYNEQFF

V gene: TRBV10-3
J gene: TRBJ1-5
clone size: -
D gene: -
CDR3 DNA: TGTGCCATGTCAAAGGGGGGGGATCAGCCCCAGCATTTT
CDR3 protein: CAMSKGGDQPQHF

V gene: TRBV7-9
J gene: TRBJ2-1
clone size: once
D gene: -
CDR3 DNA: TGTGCCAGCAGCCCTGTATATGAGCAGTTCTTC
CDR3 protein: CASSPVYEQFF

V gene: TRBV9
J gene: TRBJ1-2
clone size: once
D gene: -
CDR3 DNA: TGTGCCAGCAGCGGAGACCCTGGACAGCCTGGCTACACCTTC
CDR3 protein: CASSGDPGQPGYTF

V gene: TRBV4-2
J gene: TRBJ2-2
clone size: once
D gene: -
CDR3 DNA: TGTGCCAGCAGCCAGGGGGACTTTACCGGGGAGCTGTTTTTT
CDR3 protein: CASSQGDFTGELFF

V gene: TRBV10-3
J gene: TRBJ1-2
clone size: -
D gene: -
CDR3 DNA: TGTGCCATCAGTGATTCAGGGGTTAGCTATGGCTACACCTTC
CDR3 protein: CAISDSGVSYGYTF

V gene: TRBV7-3
J gene: TRBJ2-1
clone size: once
D gene: TRBD2
CDR3 DNA: TGTGCCAGCAGTCAAAGCGGGAGCTCCTACAATGAGCAGTTCTTC
CDR3 protein: CASSQSGSSYNEQFF

V gene: TRBV7-9
J gene: TRBJ2-5
clone size: -
D gene: TRBD1
CDR3 DNA: TGTGCCAGCAGCTTCCCAACAGGGGAGTCGGTTGGGACCCAGTACTTC
CDR3 protein: CASSFPTGESVGTQYF

V gene: TRBV11-2
J gene: TRBJ2-3
clone size: -
D gene: -
CDR3 DNA: TGTGCCAGCAGCTTACTATGGACACCCGGCACAGATACGCAGTATTTT
CDR3 protein: CASSLLWTPGTDTQYF

V gene: TRBV6-5
J gene: TRBJ1-2
clone size: -
D gene: -
CDR3 DNA: TGTGCCAGCAGTTACTTGAGAGGGTCAGATGGTGGCTACACCTTC
CDR3 protein: CASSYLRGSDGGYTF

V gene: TRBV18
J gene: TRBJ2-1
clone size: -
D gene: -
CDR3 DNA: TGTGCCAGCTCACCTAGTGTCTACAATGAGCAGTTCTTC
CDR3 protein: CASSPSVYNEQFF

V gene: TRBV25-1
J gene: TRBJ2-5
clone size: -
D gene: -
CDR3 DNA: TGTGCCAGCAGTGAACCGGGAGCGCAAGAGACCCAGTACTTC
CDR3 protein: CASSEPGAQETQYF

V gene: TRBV28
J gene: TRBJ1-1
clone size: -
D gene: -
CDR3 DNA: TGTGCCAGCAGTTTATTAGACAGGCCGGAAGCTTTCTTT
CDR3 protein: CASSLLDRPEAFF

V gene: TRBV6-1
J gene: TRBJ2-1
clone size: -
D gene: TRBD2
CDR3 DNA: TGTGCCAGCAGTGTAGCGGGAGAGGCCTACAATGAGCAGTTCTTC
CDR3 protein: CASSVAGEAYNEQFF

V gene: TRBV29-1
J gene: TRBJ2-7
clone size: -
D gene: -
CDR3 DNA: TGCACCCTCGGACGGGAGCTAGGACGCGGCGAGCAGTACTTC
CDR3 protein: CTLGRELGRGEQYF

V gene: TRBV2
J gene: TRBJ2-2
clone size: -
D gene: -
CDR3 DNA: TGTGCCAGCAGTGTTCCCACCTTGGGAGTGAACACCGGGGAGCTGTTTTTT
CDR3 protein: CASSVPTLGVNTGELFF

V gene: TRBV13
J gene: TRBJ1-2
clone size: -
D gene: -
CDR3 DNA: TGTGCCAGCAGCTCCCGGCCCCTCCGACAGCCTAGGTTTGCTGGCTACACCTTC
CDR3 protein: CASSSRPLRQPRFAGYTF

V gene: TRBV19
J gene: TRBJ2-5
clone size: -
D gene: TRBD1
CDR3 DNA: TGTGCCAGTAGCTTTAACAGGGGGCGTCAGGAGACCCAGTACTTC
CDR3 protein: CASSFNRGRQETQYF

V gene: TRBV5-1
J gene: TRBJ2-3
clone size: -
D gene: TRBD1
CDR3 DNA: TGCGCCAGCCAACAGGGGCTCGGAACTAGCACAGATACGCAGTATTTT
CDR3 protein: CASQQGLGTSTDTQYF

V gene: TRBV6-1
J gene: TRBJ2-1
clone size: -
D gene: TRBD1
CDR3 DNA: TGTGCCAGCAGTGGGCAGGGGGCCAATGAGCAGTTCTTC
CDR3 protein: CASSGQGANEQFF

V gene: TRBV28
J gene: TRBJ1-2
clone size: -
D gene: -
CDR3 DNA: TGTGCCAGCAGACGACACCGTTTGGGCTACACCTTC
CDR3 protein: CASRRHRLGYTF

V gene: TRBV4-1
J gene: TRBJ2-4
clone size: once
D gene: TRBD1
CDR3 DNA: TGCGCCAGCAGCCAAGAACGGGGTGGACAGGGCCAAAATAAAAACATTCAGTACTTC
CDR3 protein: CASSQERGGQGQNKNIQYF

V gene: TRBV5-1
J gene: TRBJ1-1
clone size: -
D gene: -
CDR3 DNA: TGCGCCAGCAGCTTGGACGGAGTAGGGGTGAACACTGAAGCTTTCTTT
CDR3 protein: CASSLDGVGVNTEAFF

V gene: TRBV27
J gene: TRBJ1-1
clone size: -
D gene: -
CDR3 DNA: TGTGCCAGCAGTTTAGGGGTCTATCGGAACACTGAAGCTTTCTTT
CDR3 protein: CASSLGVYRNTEAFF

V gene: TRBV5-5
J gene: TRBJ2-7
clone size: -
D gene: -
CDR3 DNA: TGTGCCAGCAGCATATCAGATACCGTCGGATACGAGCAGTACTTC
CDR3 protein: CASSISDTVGYEQYF

V gene: TRBV7-3
J gene: TRBJ1-1
clone size: few
D gene: -
CDR3 DNA: TGTGCCAGCCAGCTTCGGACCGGCACTGAAGCTTTCTTT
CDR3 protein: CASQLRTGTEAFF

V gene: TRBV5-8
J gene: TRBJ2-5
clone size: -
D gene: TRBD2
CDR3 DNA: TGTGCCAGCAGCTTGGAACTAGCGGGAGCGGAGACCCAGTACTTC
CDR3 protein: CASSLELAGAETQYF

V gene: TRBV5-1
J gene: TRBJ1-2
clone size: -
D gene: -
CDR3 DNA: TGCGCCAGCAGCTTGTGGAGCGGGACGGGCTATGGCTACACCTTC
CDR3 protein: CASSLWSGTGYGYTF

V gene: TRBV28
J gene: TRBJ2-7
clone size: -
D gene: -
CDR3 DNA: TGTGCCAGCAGTTTTATACCCGGTGGGGAGTACTTC
CDR3 protein: CASSFIPGGEYF

V gene: TRBV7-2
J gene: TRBJ1-2
clone size: once
D gene: -
CDR3 DNA: TGTGCCAGCAGCTTAGCGAGGGAATCCTATGGCTACACCTTC
CDR3 protein: CASSLARESYGYTF

V gene: TRBV5-1
J gene: TRBJ1-5
clone size: -
D gene: TRBD1
CDR3 DNA: TGCGCCAGCAGCTTGGGGACAGGGGGCGGGCAGCCCCAGCATTTT
CDR3 protein: CASSLGTGGGQPQHF

V gene: TRBV5-1
J gene: TRBJ2-3
clone size: -
D gene: TRBD1
CDR3 DNA: TGCGCCAGCAGCTTCCGGACAGGGGGAGTGAGCACAGATACGCAGTATTTT
CDR3 protein: CASSFRTGGVSTDTQYF

V gene: TRBV7-9
J gene: TRBJ1-1
clone size: -
D gene: -
CDR3 DNA: TGTGCCAGCAGCTTACTGTCCGCTCTGCCGAACACTGAAGCTTTCTTT
CDR3 protein: CASSLLSALPNTEAFF

V gene: TRBV4-2
J gene: TRBJ2-7
clone size: -
D gene: TRBD1
CDR3 DNA: TGTGCCAGCAGCCAAGTGATTACAGGGGGGTACGAGCAGTACTTC
CDR3 protein: CASSQVITGGYEQYF

V gene: TRBV6-5
J gene: TRBJ2-7
clone size: -
D gene: -
CDR3 DNA: TGTGCCAGCAGTTACTCGAGGCAGGGGGGCGCCTACGAGCAGTACTTC
CDR3 protein: CASSYSRQGGAYEQYF

V gene: TRBV25-1
J gene: TRBJ1-2
clone size: -
D gene: -
CDR3 DNA: TGTGCCAGCAGTGACCCCGGGCGCCCGGGCGAGGGTGGCTACACCTTC
CDR3 protein: CASSDPGRPGEGGYTF

V gene: TRBV5-1
J gene: TRBJ1-4
clone size: -
D gene: TRBD1
CDR3 DNA: TGCGCCAGCAGCTTGGCGGGACAGGGCGGGGAAAAACTGTTTTTT
CDR3 protein: CASSLAGQGGEKLFF

V gene: TRBV5-1
J gene: TRBJ2-1
clone size: -
D gene: TRBD2
CDR3 DNA: TGCGCCAGCAGCCCTATAGCGGGAGTGGTCGACAATGAGCAGTTCTTC
CDR3 protein: CASSPIAGVVDNEQFF

V gene: TRBV10-3
J gene: TRBJ1-1
clone size: -
D gene: -
CDR3 DNA: TGTGCCATCAGTACAACTGCCGGGGCTCAAGTCAATACTGGAAAAAACACTGAAGCTTTCTTT
CDR3 protein: CAISTTAGAQVNTGKNTEAFF

V gene: TRBV21-1
J gene: TRBJ2-1
clone size: -
D gene: -
CDR3 DNA: TGTGCCAGCAGCAAAGAGTACTGGGAGACCTCCTACAATGAGCAGTTCTTC
CDR3 protein: CASSKEYWETSYNEQFF

V gene: TRBV19
J gene: TRBJ2-5
clone size: -
D gene: TRBD1
CDR3 DNA: TGTGCCAGTAGCAGGGGGCTTCGAGAGACCCAGTACTTC
CDR3 protein: CASSRGLRETQYF

V gene: TRBV5-8
J gene: TRBJ2-7
clone size: -
D gene: TRBD2
CDR3 DNA: TGTGCCAGCAGCTTCAAAGCCCCGGTTATGAGCGGGAGGTTCTACGAGCAGTACTTC
CDR3 protein: CASSFKAPVMSGRFYEQYF

V gene: TRBV6-5
J gene: TRBJ2-2
clone size: -
D gene: TRBD1
CDR3 DNA: TGTGCCAGCGGGAGACAGGGGGCAGGGACCGGGGAGCTGTTTTTT
CDR3 protein: CASGRQGAGTGELFF

V gene: TRBV2
J gene: TRBJ2-2
clone size: -
D gene: TRBD2
CDR3 DNA: TGTGCCAGCAGTGGCGCGCGCGGGAGAACCGGGGAGCTGTTTTTT
CDR3 protein: CASSGARGRTGELFF

V gene: TRBV5-4
J gene: TRBJ2-3
clone size: -
D gene: TRBD2
CDR3 DNA: TGTGCCAGCAGCTTGAAGACTAGCGGGATCACAGATACGCAGTATTTT
CDR3 protein: CASSLKTSGITDTQYF

V gene: TRBV6-6
J gene: TRBJ1-1
clone size: -
D gene: -
CDR3 DNA: TGTGCCAGCACTGGGGCCACTGAAGCTTTCTTT
CDR3 protein: CASTGATEAFF

V gene: TRBV6-6
J gene: TRBJ2-5
clone size: -
D gene: -
CDR3 DNA: TGTGCCAGCACCAAGGGACGCAGGGCCGAGACCCAGTACTTC
CDR3 protein: CASTKGRRAETQYF

V gene: TRBV20-1
J gene: TRBJ2-3
clone size: -
D gene: -
CDR3 DNA: TGCAGTGCTAATAGGCCGGATACGCAGTATTTT
CDR3 protein: CSANRPDTQYF

V gene: TRBV10-3
J gene: TRBJ2-7
clone size: -
D gene: -
CDR3 DNA: TGTGCCATCAGTGAGTCGCCACGCCCCTACGAGCAGTACTTC
CDR3 protein: CAISESPRPYEQYF

V gene: TRBV7-9
J gene: TRBJ1-5
clone size: -
D gene: -
CDR3 DNA: TGTGCCAGCAGCTTAGGGGCAGGGAGTGGCAATCAGCCCCAGCATTTT
CDR3 protein: CASSLGAGSGNQPQHF

V gene: TRBV7-3
J gene: TRBJ1-1
clone size: -
D gene: TRBD1
CDR3 DNA: TGTGCCAGCAGCTCCGGACAGGGAGAGATTGAAGCTTTCTTT
CDR3 protein: CASSSGQGEIEAFF

V gene: TRBV2
J gene: TRBJ2-5
clone size: -
D gene: TRBD1
CDR3 DNA: TGTGCCAGCAGTTCAGGACAGGCACCCCAAGAGACCCAGTACTTC
CDR3 protein: CASSSGQAPQETQYF

V gene: TRBV9
J gene: TRBJ2-1
clone size: -
D gene: -
CDR3 DNA: TGTGCCAGCAGCGCCCAGGTGGTAAGCTCCTACAATGAGCAGTTCTTC
CDR3 protein: CASSAQVVSSYNEQFF

V gene: TRBV28
J gene: TRBJ2-7
clone size: -
D gene: -
CDR3 DNA: TGTGCCAGCATTCCGGGATCCCCCCTTCTGGGCGAGCAGTACTTC
CDR3 protein: CASIPGSPLLGEQYF

V gene: TRBV6-5
J gene: TRBJ2-7
clone size: -
D gene: TRBD1
CDR3 DNA: TGTGCCAGCAGTTACTCGAGGCGGACAGGGAATTACGAGCAGTACTTC
CDR3 protein: CASSYSRRTGNYEQYF

V gene: TRBV7-2
J gene: TRBJ2-5
clone size: -
D gene: TRBD2
CDR3 DNA: TGTGCCAGCAGCTTGGGACTAGCCCAGTGGGAGACCCAGTACTTC
CDR3 protein: CASSLGLAQWETQYF